This is a list of T cell receptor beta chains from one sample in a study of T cells in tumors after PD-1 blockade. The table came from immunoSEQ multiplex PCR; TCRdb's copy has only in-frame clones and leaves some out. This table has 20,000 to 25,000 clones, around 80% appearing once. The source material was PBMCs, sampled before anti-PD-1 treatment. Source of these receptors: a human donor with basal cell carcinoma. The CDR3 runs from the conserved cysteine through the conserved F or W. D genes are given only for firm matches. A row's size may be missing; if present it is once, few, many or a size class.

clone_size: few; v_call: TRBV19; d_call: NA; j_call: TRBJ1-1; cdr3_nt: TGTGCCAGTAGTATGAGGCCGCTGGGCACTGAAGCTTTCTTT; cdr3_aa: CASSMRPLGTEAFF
clone_size: NA; v_call: TRBV2; d_call: NA; j_call: TRBJ1-5; cdr3_nt: TGTGCCAGCAGTGAAAGGGTATCCACCAGGGGCGTTCAGCCCCAGCATTTT; cdr3_aa: CASSERVSTRGVQPQHF
clone_size: NA; v_call: TRBV6-2/TRBV6-3; d_call: TRBD1; j_call: TRBJ2-7; cdr3_nt: TGTGCCAGCAGCCAACCCGGGACAGGCCTCTCCTACGAGCAGTACTTC; cdr3_aa: CASSQPGTGLSYEQYF
clone_size: NA; v_call: TRBV7-9; d_call: NA; j_call: TRBJ2-3; cdr3_nt: TGTGCCAGCAGCGACCGTTGGGACAACGGACCCTTGCAAACAGATACGCAGTATTTT; cdr3_aa: CASSDRWDNGPLQTDTQYF
clone_size: few; v_call: TRBV2; d_call: NA; j_call: TRBJ2-1; cdr3_nt: TGTGCCCCCTGTGATGGGGGGGCGCGGGTGGGGAGCTCCTACAATGAGCAGTTCTTC; cdr3_aa: CAPCDGGARVGSSYNEQFF
clone_size: NA; v_call: TRBV5-1; d_call: TRBD2; j_call: TRBJ2-2; cdr3_nt: TGCGCCAGCAGCTTGGCCGCTAGCGGGAGGGCCGGGGAGCTGTTTTTT; cdr3_aa: CASSLAASGRAGELFF
clone_size: NA; v_call: TRBV7-3; d_call: NA; j_call: TRBJ1-2; cdr3_nt: TGTGCCAGCAGCTTGACGGGTCTTCGGGGCAATGGCTACACCTTC; cdr3_aa: CASSLTGLRGNGYTF
clone_size: NA; v_call: TRBV27; d_call: TRBD1; j_call: TRBJ2-1; cdr3_nt: TGTGCCAGCACCACCGGGACAGCGAGCTACAATGAGCAGTTCTTC; cdr3_aa: CASTTGTASYNEQFF
clone_size: NA; v_call: TRBV27; d_call: NA; j_call: TRBJ2-3; cdr3_nt: TGTGCCAGCAGTCCAGGTCGTAGGGATACGCAGTATTTT; cdr3_aa: CASSPGRRDTQYF
clone_size: once; v_call: TRBV16; d_call: NA; j_call: TRBJ1-1; cdr3_nt: TGTGCCAGCAGCCAATTGGGGAACACTGAAGCTTTCTTT; cdr3_aa: CASSQLGNTEAFF
clone_size: NA; v_call: TRBV10-3; d_call: TRBD1; j_call: TRBJ2-4; cdr3_nt: TGTGCCACGGGACAGGGGGCGAACATTCAGTACTTC; cdr3_aa: CATGQGANIQYF
clone_size: medium-sized; v_call: TRBV6-2/TRBV6-3; d_call: TRBD2; j_call: TRBJ2-2; cdr3_nt: TGTGCCAGCAGCTCGGGGGGTGTGGACACCGGGGAGCTGTTTTTT; cdr3_aa: CASSSGGVDTGELFF
clone_size: few; v_call: TRBV5-5; d_call: NA; j_call: TRBJ2-5; cdr3_nt: TGTGCCAGCAGCTTGGAGGACGGAATTCAAGAGACCCAGTACTTC; cdr3_aa: CASSLEDGIQETQYF
clone_size: once; v_call: TRBV5-6; d_call: TRBD1; j_call: TRBJ2-5; cdr3_nt: TGTGCCAGCAGCTTGGTCCGTCCAGGGGGCGTAGAGACCCAGTACTTC; cdr3_aa: CASSLVRPGGVETQYF
clone_size: NA; v_call: TRBV3-1/TRBV3-2; d_call: TRBD1; j_call: TRBJ2-7; cdr3_nt: TGTGCCAGCAGCCCTCGGACAGGAGACCTAGGCGAGCAGTACTTC; cdr3_aa: CASSPRTGDLGEQYF
clone_size: NA; v_call: TRBV12-3/TRBV12-4; d_call: NA; j_call: TRBJ2-2; cdr3_nt: TGTGCCAGCAGTCCGCGAACCGGGGAGCTGTTTTTT; cdr3_aa: CASSPRTGELFF
clone_size: NA; v_call: TRBV5-6; d_call: TRBD1; j_call: TRBJ2-5; cdr3_nt: TGTGCCAGCAGCTTCGACAGGGCGGAGACCCAGTACTTC; cdr3_aa: CASSFDRAETQYF
clone_size: large; v_call: TRBV6-4; d_call: NA; j_call: TRBJ2-6; cdr3_nt: TGTGCCAGCAGTGACTCGCCTGGGGCCAACGTCCTGACTTTC; cdr3_aa: CASSDSPGANVLTF
clone_size: NA; v_call: TRBV14; d_call: NA; j_call: TRBJ1-2; cdr3_nt: TGTGCCAGCAGCCCCCTCCTCGCCAGGGACTATGGCTACACCTTC; cdr3_aa: CASSPLLARDYGYTF
clone_size: NA; v_call: TRBV7-9; d_call: NA; j_call: TRBJ1-2; cdr3_nt: TGTGCCAGCAGCCCCCACCAGTTTGGAGCAGGCTACACCTTC; cdr3_aa: CASSPHQFGAGYTF
clone_size: NA; v_call: TRBV5-1; d_call: TRBD1; j_call: TRBJ1-2; cdr3_nt: TGCGCCAGCAGCTTAGGGACAGGGGGCTATGGCTACACCTTC; cdr3_aa: CASSLGTGGYGYTF
clone_size: NA; v_call: TRBV28; d_call: TRBD1; j_call: TRBJ2-5; cdr3_nt: TGTGCCAGCAGTCCTGGGGGCGCAGGGGGTAGAGAGACCCAGTACTTC; cdr3_aa: CASSPGGAGGRETQYF
clone_size: NA; v_call: TRBV2; d_call: TRBD2; j_call: TRBJ2-1; cdr3_nt: TGTCCCACCAGTGACGGGGGGGCGCGGGAGGGGAGCTCCTACAATGAGCAGTTCTTC; cdr3_aa: CPTSDGGAREGSSYNEQFF
clone_size: NA; v_call: TRBV19; d_call: NA; j_call: TRBJ2-5; cdr3_nt: TGTGCCAGTAGTATATCTGGACGGAACTGGGCCCAGTACTTC; cdr3_aa: CASSISGRNWAQYF
clone_size: NA; v_call: TRBV4-1; d_call: TRBD2; j_call: TRBJ2-2; cdr3_nt: TGCGCCAGCAGCCAAGGCCTGCGGGGGGGCGGGATCGGGGAGCTGTTTTTT; cdr3_aa: CASSQGLRGGGIGELFF
clone_size: NA; v_call: TRBV5-6; d_call: NA; j_call: TRBJ2-1; cdr3_nt: TGTGCCAGCAGCTTGGGCCAGCTCAATGAGCAGTTCTTC; cdr3_aa: CASSLGQLNEQFF
clone_size: NA; v_call: TRBV6-1; d_call: TRBD2; j_call: TRBJ2-7; cdr3_nt: TGTGCCAGCAGTGAAATTGGACTAGCGGGATGGTACGAGCAGTACTTC; cdr3_aa: CASSEIGLAGWYEQYF
clone_size: NA; v_call: TRBV2; d_call: NA; j_call: TRBJ2-7; cdr3_nt: TGTGCCAGCAGGCGAAACCTTGGGCCTGGGGCAGGTTCCTCCTACGAGCAGTACTTC; cdr3_aa: CASRRNLGPGAGSSYEQYF
clone_size: few; v_call: TRBV2; d_call: TRBD2; j_call: TRBJ2-1; cdr3_nt: TGTGCCAGCTGTTACGGGTGGGCGGGGGAGGGGAGCTCCTACAATGAGCAGTTCTTC; cdr3_aa: CASCYGWAGEGSSYNEQFF
clone_size: NA; v_call: TRBV28; d_call: TRBD1; j_call: TRBJ1-4; cdr3_nt: TGTGCCAGCAGTTTAGCGGGACAGGGCTCTGAAAAACTGTTTTTT; cdr3_aa: CASSLAGQGSEKLFF
clone_size: NA; v_call: TRBV28; d_call: TRBD2; j_call: TRBJ2-5; cdr3_nt: TGTGCCAGCAGCCTAGGACTAGCGGGCCCCATCGGGACCCAGTACTTC; cdr3_aa: CASSLGLAGPIGTQYF
clone_size: few; v_call: TRBV6-5; d_call: NA; j_call: TRBJ1-5; cdr3_nt: TGTGCCACACGAGGAGCAGGAGAGTATCAGCCCCAGCATTTT; cdr3_aa: CATRGAGEYQPQHF
clone_size: NA; v_call: TRBV7-9; d_call: NA; j_call: TRBJ2-5; cdr3_nt: TGTGCCAGCTGCAGGGGCCGGCGAGAGACCCAGTACTTC; cdr3_aa: CASCRGRRETQYF
clone_size: NA; v_call: TRBV19; d_call: NA; j_call: TRBJ2-5; cdr3_nt: TGTGCCAGTAGTATTAACCGGGGCCAAGAGACCCAGTACTTC; cdr3_aa: CASSINRGQETQYF
clone_size: NA; v_call: TRBV3-1/TRBV3-2; d_call: TRBD1; j_call: TRBJ2-3; cdr3_nt: TGTGCCAGCAGCCACAGGGGGAGCACAGATACGCAGTATTTT; cdr3_aa: CASSHRGSTDTQYF
clone_size: NA; v_call: TRBV4-1; d_call: NA; j_call: TRBJ2-3; cdr3_nt: TGCGCCAGCAGCCAGGAACGAGGGGGCGGGAGGAGGATCACAGATACGCAGTATTTT; cdr3_aa: CASSQERGGGRRITDTQYF
clone_size: NA; v_call: TRBV19; d_call: NA; j_call: TRBJ1-1; cdr3_nt: TGTGCCAGTGGGGCAGTTAATATGAACACTGAAGCTTTCTTT; cdr3_aa: CASGAVNMNTEAFF
clone_size: NA; v_call: TRBV11-3; d_call: TRBD2; j_call: TRBJ2-5; cdr3_nt: TGTGCCAGCAGCCGGGGGGGCCTCGAGACCCAGTACTTC; cdr3_aa: CASSRGGLETQYF
clone_size: NA; v_call: TRBV28; d_call: NA; j_call: TRBJ2-5; cdr3_nt: TGTGCCAGCAGTTTGGGGAGAGGAGGCAGGGGACAAGAGACCCAGTACTTC; cdr3_aa: CASSLGRGGRGQETQYF
clone_size: NA; v_call: TRBV28; d_call: TRBD1; j_call: TRBJ1-2; cdr3_nt: TGTGCCAGCAGCACCCCTCGACAGGGGTCGCAGCGTGGCTACACCTTC; cdr3_aa: CASSTPRQGSQRGYTF
clone_size: NA; v_call: TRBV29-1; d_call: NA; j_call: TRBJ2-3; cdr3_nt: TGCAGCGTTGGTGCCGCGGTTAGCACAGATACGCAGTATTTT; cdr3_aa: CSVGAAVSTDTQYF
clone_size: few; v_call: TRBV15; d_call: NA; j_call: TRBJ1-5; cdr3_nt: TGTGCCACCAGCAGAGTCGGCTATAGCAATCAGCCCCAGCATTTT; cdr3_aa: CATSRVGYSNQPQHF
clone_size: NA; v_call: TRBV2; d_call: NA; j_call: TRBJ1-1; cdr3_nt: TGTGCCAGCAAGGGTGGGCAGACGAACACTGAAGCTTTCTTT; cdr3_aa: CASKGGQTNTEAFF
clone_size: NA; v_call: TRBV6-4; d_call: NA; j_call: TRBJ1-2; cdr3_nt: TGTGAAGTGATGAGGTCAAACTATGGCTACACCTTC; cdr3_aa: CEVMRSNYGYTF
clone_size: NA; v_call: TRBV7-3; d_call: NA; j_call: TRBJ2-3; cdr3_nt: TGTGCCAGCAGCTTAAACGGGGCCGAGGGGGATACGCAGTATTTT; cdr3_aa: CASSLNGAEGDTQYF
clone_size: NA; v_call: TRBV2; d_call: NA; j_call: TRBJ2-1; cdr3_nt: TGTCCCCGCAGTGAAGGGGGGGCGGGGGCGGGGAGCTCCTACAATGAGCAGTTCTTC; cdr3_aa: CPRSEGGAGAGSSYNEQFF
clone_size: once; v_call: TRBV10-3; d_call: TRBD2; j_call: TRBJ2-1; cdr3_nt: TGTGCCATCAAGAATAGCGGGGAGGCCTACAATGAGCAGTTCTTC; cdr3_aa: CAIKNSGEAYNEQFF